These T cell receptor beta chains were read from a single sample in a study of OX40 agonist ivuxolimab in advanced cancers. The assay was immunoSEQ multiplex PCR, and TCRdb's table has in-frame clones only and misses some. Among about 6,900 clones, 76% were seen once, and the ten largest hold 30% to 45%. The sequencing here drew on CD4+ or CD8+ T cells sorted from blood, taken in a trial of the OX40 agonist ivuxolimab. Receptor source: an adult with an advanced solid tumor such as melanoma, head and neck, liver or kidney cancer. Each CDR3 is given with its conserved first and last residue. A D gene is named only where the DNA matches it firmly. Size is stated for part of the rows, as once, few or many counts, or as a class when the clone is expanded.

D gene: TRBD2
clone size: .
V gene: TRBV14
J gene: TRBJ2-1
CDR3 DNA: TGTGCCAGCAGCCCCCAGCGGGGCGGGTACAATGAGCAGTTCTTC
CDR3 protein: CASSPQRGGYNEQFF

D gene: TRBD1
clone size: .
V gene: TRBV27
J gene: TRBJ1-2
CDR3 DNA: TGTGCCAGCAGTTTATCTAGGGGACAGGGATATGGCTACACCTTC
CDR3 protein: CASSLSRGQGYGYTF

D gene: .
clone size: .
V gene: TRBV5-4
J gene: TRBJ2-7
CDR3 DNA: TGTGCCAGCAGCTTTAATCGCGAGCAGTACTTC
CDR3 protein: CASSFNREQYF

D gene: .
clone size: .
V gene: TRBV27
J gene: TRBJ2-7
CDR3 DNA: TGTGCCAGCAGTTTAGGCAGGGAACACGAGCAGTACTTC
CDR3 protein: CASSLGREHEQYF

D gene: .
clone size: .
V gene: TRBV6-5
J gene: TRBJ2-7
CDR3 DNA: TGTGCCAGCAGTTACGGGAATTACGAGCAGTACTTC
CDR3 protein: CASSYGNYEQYF

D gene: .
clone size: .
V gene: TRBV27
J gene: TRBJ2-1
CDR3 DNA: TGTGCCAGCAGTTTATCTGCGCTCAACAATGAGCAGTTCTTC
CDR3 protein: CASSLSALNNEQFF

D gene: .
clone size: .
V gene: TRBV27
J gene: TRBJ2-1
CDR3 DNA: TGTGCCAGCAGTTCCCCAGACCACTCCTACAATGAGCAGTTCTTC
CDR3 protein: CASSSPDHSYNEQFF

D gene: .
clone size: .
V gene: TRBV19
J gene: TRBJ2-7
CDR3 DNA: TGTGCCAGTAGTAGGGGGGCAGGGGGTAAGAACGAGCAGTACTTC
CDR3 protein: CASSRGAGGKNEQYF

D gene: TRBD1
clone size: .
V gene: TRBV9
J gene: TRBJ2-3
CDR3 DNA: TGTGCCAGCAGCGTAGGACAGGGGATAATCACAGATACGCAGTATTTT
CDR3 protein: CASSVGQGIITDTQYF

D gene: TRBD1
clone size: few
V gene: TRBV4-2
J gene: TRBJ2-7
CDR3 DNA: TGTGCCAGCAGCCAAGAGGGACAGGGGTACGACGAGCAGTACTTC
CDR3 protein: CASSQEGQGYDEQYF

D gene: .
clone size: .
V gene: TRBV7-6
J gene: TRBJ2-2
CDR3 DNA: TGTGCCAGCAGCCCCACAGGGACTGTCGCCGGGGAGCTGTTTTTT
CDR3 protein: CASSPTGTVAGELFF

D gene: .
clone size: few
V gene: TRBV29-1
J gene: TRBJ2-3
CDR3 DNA: TGCAGCGTGTGGGGTGGCACAGATACGCAGTATTTT
CDR3 protein: CSVWGGTDTQYF

D gene: .
clone size: .
V gene: TRBV5-4
J gene: TRBJ1-1
CDR3 DNA: TGTGCCAGCAGCTCTGACGGGAGGGGAGACACTGAAGCTTTCTTT
CDR3 protein: CASSSDGRGDTEAFF

D gene: .
clone size: .
V gene: TRBV5-1
J gene: TRBJ1-4
CDR3 DNA: TGCGCCAGCAGCTTGACTGCAACTAATGAAAAACTGTTTTTT
CDR3 protein: CASSLTATNEKLFF

D gene: TRBD1
clone size: .
V gene: TRBV13
J gene: TRBJ2-7
CDR3 DNA: TGTGCCAGCAGCTCCGTGGACAGGACCTACGAGCAGTACTTC
CDR3 protein: CASSSVDRTYEQYF

D gene: TRBD1
clone size: .
V gene: TRBV7-8
J gene: TRBJ2-7
CDR3 DNA: TGTGCCAGCAGCCCTCGACAGGGACCAGCCTACGAGCAGTACTTC
CDR3 protein: CASSPRQGPAYEQYF

D gene: .
clone size: medium-sized
V gene: TRBV5-6
J gene: TRBJ1-2
CDR3 DNA: TGTGCCAGCAGCTGGTCGGCTGCCAGCGGCTACACCTTC
CDR3 protein: CASSWSAASGYTF

D gene: .
clone size: once
V gene: TRBV7-2
J gene: TRBJ2-1
CDR3 DNA: TGTGCCAGCAGCTTATTTGGAAGGGAGTCGGGACACAATGAGCAGTTCTTC
CDR3 protein: CASSLFGRESGHNEQFF

D gene: .
clone size: .
V gene: TRBV6-1
J gene: TRBJ2-7
CDR3 DNA: TGTGCCAGCAGTGTTGCGATTTCCTACGAGCAGTACTTC
CDR3 protein: CASSVAISYEQYF

D gene: .
clone size: .
V gene: TRBV11-3
J gene: TRBJ2-7
CDR3 DNA: TGTGCCAGCAGCGGAGGAACGGGGTTTTCCTACGAGCAGTACTTC
CDR3 protein: CASSGGTGFSYEQYF

D gene: TRBD2
clone size: .
V gene: TRBV7-3
J gene: TRBJ2-2
CDR3 DNA: TGTGCCAGCAGTGTCGCCCGCGGGAGTAAAAGCGGCACCGGGGAGCTGTTTTTT
CDR3 protein: CASSVARGSKSGTGELFF

D gene: TRBD2
clone size: once
V gene: TRBV7-6
J gene: TRBJ2-1
CDR3 DNA: TGTGCCAGCAGCTTAGGCGGGAGGGGGGAGTGGAGTGAGCAGTTCTTC
CDR3 protein: CASSLGGRGEWSEQFF

D gene: TRBD2
clone size: .
V gene: TRBV19
J gene: TRBJ2-2
CDR3 DNA: TGTGCCAGTAGTATCCCGACTAGCGGGAGAAGGGAGCTGTTTTTT
CDR3 protein: CASSIPTSGRRELFF

D gene: .
clone size: .
V gene: TRBV11-1
J gene: TRBJ2-7
CDR3 DNA: TGTGCCAGCAGCCTGGAAGGGAGATCCGAGCAGTACTTC
CDR3 protein: CASSLEGRSEQYF

D gene: .
clone size: few
V gene: TRBV7-8
J gene: TRBJ2-3
CDR3 DNA: TGTGCCAGCAGCTTCCCTGGGGCCGGAGGCCTCACAGATACGCAGTATTTT
CDR3 protein: CASSFPGAGGLTDTQYF

D gene: TRBD2
clone size: .
V gene: TRBV5-6
J gene: TRBJ2-2
CDR3 DNA: TGTGCCAGCAGCTACACTAGCGGTGGCGGGGAGCTGTTTTTT
CDR3 protein: CASSYTSGGGELFF

D gene: .
clone size: few
V gene: TRBV19
J gene: TRBJ1-1
CDR3 DNA: TGTGCCAGTAGTATTAGCGGCAGCCTGAACACTGAAGCTTTCTTT
CDR3 protein: CASSISGSLNTEAFF

D gene: .
clone size: few
V gene: TRBV7-8
J gene: TRBJ1-5
CDR3 DNA: TGTGCCAGCAGCTCCTACCAGGGTAAGGGCAATCAGCCCCAGCATTTT
CDR3 protein: CASSSYQGKGNQPQHF

D gene: .
clone size: few
V gene: TRBV19
J gene: TRBJ1-1
CDR3 DNA: TGTGCCAGTAGTATAGGTTTACAGTTGAACACTGAAGCTTTCTTT
CDR3 protein: CASSIGLQLNTEAFF

D gene: TRBD1
clone size: .
V gene: TRBV4-1
J gene: TRBJ1-5
CDR3 DNA: TGCGCCAGCAGCCAAGAACCCCCGGGACAGGGATATCAGCCCCAGCATTTT
CDR3 protein: CASSQEPPGQGYQPQHF

D gene: .
clone size: .
V gene: TRBV11-2
J gene: TRBJ2-6
CDR3 DNA: TGTGCCAGCAGCCCCTCCCTGAGTGGGGCCAACGTCCTGACTTTC
CDR3 protein: CASSPSLSGANVLTF

D gene: .
clone size: .
V gene: TRBV5-6
J gene: TRBJ1-5
CDR3 DNA: TGTGCCAGCAGCTTTTCGGGACTGCTGAATCAGCCCCAGCATTTT
CDR3 protein: CASSFSGLLNQPQHF

D gene: .
clone size: large
V gene: TRBV11-3
J gene: TRBJ1-2
CDR3 DNA: TGTGCCAGCAGCTTAGATCGGTCGGGGGCTTACTATGGCTACACCTTC
CDR3 protein: CASSLDRSGAYYGYTF

D gene: .
clone size: once
V gene: TRBV7-9
J gene: TRBJ2-5
CDR3 DNA: TGTGCCAGCATCGGGGCTGGGGAGACCCAGTACTTC
CDR3 protein: CASIGAGETQYF

D gene: .
clone size: .
V gene: TRBV28
J gene: TRBJ1-5
CDR3 DNA: TGTGCCAGCAGTTTATACAAGCAGCCCCAGCATTTT
CDR3 protein: CASSLYKQPQHF

D gene: .
clone size: .
V gene: TRBV28
J gene: TRBJ1-5
CDR3 DNA: TGTGCCAGCAGTTTCCCCCTGGCCCGCCTCAGGTCCCAGCATTTT
CDR3 protein: CASSFPLARLRSQHF

D gene: TRBD2
clone size: .
V gene: TRBV27
J gene: TRBJ2-3
CDR3 DNA: TGTGCCAGCAGTATAGCGGGATGGAGCACAGATACGCAGTATTTT
CDR3 protein: CASSIAGWSTDTQYF

D gene: .
clone size: medium-sized
V gene: TRBV4-1
J gene: TRBJ2-1
CDR3 DNA: TGCGCCAGCAGCCAAGCAATGGGGGCCGTGGATGAGCAGTTCTTC
CDR3 protein: CASSQAMGAVDEQFF

D gene: .
clone size: .
V gene: TRBV7-2
J gene: TRBJ2-7
CDR3 DNA: TGTGCCAGCAGCTTAGGCTTAGCTACCTACGAGCAGTACTTC
CDR3 protein: CASSLGLATYEQYF

D gene: .
clone size: .
V gene: TRBV29-1
J gene: TRBJ2-1
CDR3 DNA: TGCAGCGTTGATAACCCCCACAGGTCTTACAATGAGCAGTTCTTC
CDR3 protein: CSVDNPHRSYNEQFF

D gene: .
clone size: .
V gene: TRBV30
J gene: TRBJ1-1
CDR3 DNA: TGTGCCTGGAGAGGCCGAACAGGGATCTACATGAACACTGAAGCTTTCTTT
CDR3 protein: CAWRGRTGIYMNTEAFF

D gene: .
clone size: .
V gene: TRBV4-3
J gene: TRBJ2-7
CDR3 DNA: TGCGCCAGCAGCCCGGAGTCGGATCCCCGGGTTGAGCAGTACTTC
CDR3 protein: CASSPESDPRVEQYF

D gene: .
clone size: .
V gene: TRBV29-1
J gene: TRBJ2-7
CDR3 DNA: TGCAGTGCTGAAGGGGGGGCCGAGCAGTACTTC
CDR3 protein: CSAEGGAEQYF

D gene: TRBD2
clone size: .
V gene: TRBV30
J gene: TRBJ2-7
CDR3 DNA: TGTGCCTGGACATCCCCCGACGGGAGGGGGTACGAGCAGTACTTC
CDR3 protein: CAWTSPDGRGYEQYF

D gene: .
clone size: .
V gene: TRBV7-7
J gene: TRBJ2-5
CDR3 DNA: TGTGCTAGCAGCCCACAATTTTTGGCTAGCGACGGTGAGACCCAGTACTTC
CDR3 protein: CASSPQFLASDGETQYF

D gene: TRBD2
clone size: .
V gene: TRBV2
J gene: TRBJ2-1
CDR3 DNA: TGTGCCACTAGCGGTTCCTACAATGAGCAGTTCTTC
CDR3 protein: CATSGSYNEQFF

D gene: .
clone size: .
V gene: TRBV5-8
J gene: TRBJ1-5
CDR3 DNA: TGTGCCAGCACCCGACCCCCAGGGAATCAGCCCCAGCATTTT
CDR3 protein: CASTRPPGNQPQHF

D gene: .
clone size: .
V gene: TRBV7-2
J gene: TRBJ1-2
CDR3 DNA: TGTGCCAACAACAGGGCAGGGAACTATGGCTACACCTTC
CDR3 protein: CANNRAGNYGYTF

D gene: TRBD1
clone size: .
V gene: TRBV27
J gene: TRBJ2-5
CDR3 DNA: TGTGCCAGCAGTCGGGGACAGCTTAAAGAGACCCAGTACTTC
CDR3 protein: CASSRGQLKETQYF

D gene: .
clone size: .
V gene: TRBV25-1
J gene: TRBJ1-3
CDR3 DNA: TGTGCCAGCAAGAAACCCCTTAACGTTAACTCTGGAAACACCATATATTTT
CDR3 protein: CASKKPLNVNSGNTIYF

D gene: .
clone size: .
V gene: TRBV6-1
J gene: TRBJ2-7
CDR3 DNA: TGTGCCAGCAGTGGGCATGGAAACTACGAGCAGTACTTC
CDR3 protein: CASSGHGNYEQYF

D gene: .
clone size: .
V gene: TRBV7-2
J gene: TRBJ2-7
CDR3 DNA: TGTGCCAGCAGCTTAGAAGGGGGGCGTAACTACGAGCAGTACTTC
CDR3 protein: CASSLEGGRNYEQYF

D gene: .
clone size: few
V gene: TRBV13
J gene: TRBJ2-2
CDR3 DNA: TGTGCCAGCAGCGAAGAAATCGGGGAGCTGTTTTTT
CDR3 protein: CASSEEIGELFF